What follows are 10 T cell receptor beta chains derived from one specimen sequenced in a study of cytomegalovirus exposure and HLA in healthy donors. The PCR contained 60 Vbeta and 13 Jbeta primers. The protocol was immunoSEQ multiplex PCR, while the TCRdb copy is restricted to in-frame clones and leaves out a portion. This sample carries around 130,000 clones, around 80% of them seen once, and the ten largest clones take 4.5% to 5.5%. Material for sequencing was PBMCs. Source of these receptors: a man in his thirties or forties in good health and CMV-seronegative.

There are a few counts of this clone. The chain carries TRBV6-5 and TRBJ1-1; 10 bases are a match to TRBD1. Per the germline V gene, CDR1 is MNHEY and CDR2 is SVGAGI. This CDR3 spans 15 amino acids. The V gene end was trimmed by 6 bases and the J gene end by 5 bases; junction bases not matched to a gene: 9. CDR3 DNA sequence: TGTGCCAGCAGCCGAAAGACAGGGGGCCGGACTGAAGCTTTCTTT. This translates into CASSRKTGGRTEAFF.

This clone was counted between two and nine times. This rearrangement joins TRBV28 to TRBJ2-5; possibly TRBD1 for D (6 bases). V was pared by 5 bases and J by 3 bases, with 22 bases between. This CDR3 contains 17 residues. CDR1 MDHEN and CDR2 SYDVKM come from the germline V gene. The CDR3 spells CASSVIELGAVKETQYF. The CDR3 DNA reads as TGTGCCAGCAGTGTAATCGAGTTGGGGGCGGTAAAAGAGACCCAGTACTTC.

The table lists this clone with a few counts. The chain joins TRBV5-4 to TRBJ2-2; D is uncertain. V was clipped by 4 bases and J by 1 base, with 8 bases between them. Per germline, CDR1 SGHNT and CDR2 YYREEE (reference sequence). CDR3 size: 14 residues. The DNA of the CDR3 is TGTGCCAGCAGCGCGGAATTGAACACCGGGGAGCTGTTTTTT. Protein product: CASSAELNTGELFF.

The chain recombines TRBV21-1 with TRBJ2-5; the table's D call of TRBD2 was not tested on the DNA. TRBV21-1 is given as a pseudogene. CDR3 length: 17 residues. The CDR3 DNA sequence: TGTGCCAGCAGCAAAGTAGCGCTAGCGATTCGACCTGGGGACCAGTACTTC. It translates to CASSKVALAIRPGDQYF.

The J gene is TRBJ2-1, the V gene TRBV7-9, with 8 bases aligning to TRBD2. Germline assignment: CDR1 SEHNR and CDR2 FQNEAQ (reference sequence). The V segment lost 6 bases and the J segment 8 bases; nucleotides outside the gene matches: 6. CDR3 size: 13 residues. The CDR3 DNA sequence: TGTGCCAGCAGTTATAGCGGGAAACATGAGCAGTTCTTC. Its translation: CASSYSGKHEQFF.

The J gene is TRBJ2-7, the V gene TRBV19; no definite D call. The CDR3 length is 14 residues. The V gene's germline CDR1 is LNHDA and CDR2 SQIVND (reference sequence). V lost 4 bases to trimming and J lost 3 bases, with 13 bases between them. The CDR3 is CASSRSGGNYEQYF. CDR3 DNA sequence: TGTGCCAGTAGTAGGTCCGGCGGAAACTACGAGCAGTACTTC.

The rearrangement joins TRBV5-1 to TRBJ2-5; D is unresolved. Germline lookup yields CDR1 SGHRS and CDR2 YFSETQ. Trimming removed 3 bases at V and 2 bases at J, with 8 bases between. The CDR3 is 13 amino acids. The CDR3 DNA sequence: TGCGCCAGCAGCTATAATATACAAGAGACCCAGTACTTC. Translation gives CASSYNIQETQYF.

This rearrangement joins TRBV6-5 to TRBJ1-3, with a weak D call TRBD1 (5 bases). The CDR3 runs 15 residues. CDR1 is MNHEY, CDR2 SVGAGI, per germline. V gave up 5 bases and J gave up 0 bases, with 11 bases separating them. The CDR3 protein is CASSRGGYSGNTIYF. Here the CDR3 DNA reads TGTGCCAGCAGTCGCGGGGGATACTCTGGAAACACCATATATTTT.

The sample holds one count of this clone. This chain links TRBV29-1 with TRBJ1-1, with a tentative D call TRBD1 (5 bases). The CDR3 has 13 amino acids. The germline CDR1 and CDR2 sequences are SQVTM and ANQGSEA. V lost 3 bases to trimming and J lost 2 bases, with 10 bases between them. The CDR3 nucleotides are TGCAGCGTTGACGCGGGGACTAACACTGAAGCTTTCTTT. Translation: CSVDAGTNTEAFF.

V usage is TRBV5-4 and J usage is TRBJ2-5; 8 bases are shared with TRBD2. Unmatched junction bases numbered 6, after V lost 0 bases and J lost 2 bases. CDR1 SGHNT and CDR2 YYREEE come from the germline V gene (reference sequence). CDR3 length: 16 amino acids. The CDR3 nucleotides read TGTGCCAGCAGCTTGGGGGCGGCTAGCGGGCAAGAGACCCAGTACTTC. Its translation: CASSLGAASGQETQYF.